This is a list of T cell receptor beta chains from one sample in a study of blood T cell repertoires in COVID-19. Profiled with immunoSEQ multiplex PCR; TCRdb holds only in-frame clones, not every one. The sample consists of about 220,000 clones, approximately 83% of them appearing once. The material sequenced was PBMCs or T cells enriched from blood (not recorded which). The receptors originated from a woman aged 40 to 55 with acute COVID-19. CDR3s include the opening cysteine and the closing phenylalanine or tryptophan. A D gene is named only where the DNA matches it firmly. Size values are once, few and many counts, or a class for expanded clones, and some rows have none.

d_gene	j_gene	v_gene	abundance	CDR3aa	CDR3nt
-	TRBJ2-2	TRBV11-3	-	CASSFGGNLNTGELFF	TGTGCCAGCAGCTTCGGAGGGAACTTGAACACCGGGGAGCTGTTTTTT
-	TRBJ1-1	TRBV12-3/TRBV12-4	-	CASKKNEAEAFF	TGTGCCAGCAAGAAAAATGAGGCTGAAGCTTTCTTT
-	TRBJ1-2	TRBV7-9	-	CASSNTGSEGYGYTF	TGTGCCAGCAGCAATACAGGGTCTGAGGGCTATGGCTACACCTTC
-	TRBJ1-4	TRBV28	-	CASSLYEEKLFF	TGTGCCAGCAGTTTATACGAGGAAAAACTGTTTTTT
-	TRBJ1-1	TRBV19	-	CASSNWGGTEAFF	TGTGCCAGTAGTAACTGGGGAGGCACTGAAGCTTTCTTT
TRBD1	TRBJ1-1	TRBV3-1/TRBV3-2	-	CASSQDVGQGEAFF	TGTGCCAGCAGCCAAGATGTGGGACAGGGGGAAGCTTTCTTT
TRBD1	TRBJ1-6	TRBV5-6	-	CASSFEGQGISPLHF	TGTGCCAGCAGCTTCGAGGGACAGGGGATTTCACCCCTCCACTTT
TRBD1	TRBJ2-7	TRBV19	-	CASSIVTGVSSYEQYF	TGTGCCAGTAGTATAGTAACAGGGGTTAGCTCCTACGAGCAGTACTTC
TRBD1	TRBJ2-3	TRBV5-1	-	CASSTTGGADTQYF	TGCGCCAGCAGCACCACAGGGGGCGCAGATACGCAGTATTTT
TRBD1	TRBJ1-2	TRBV20-1	-	CSAITGGGYTF	TGCAGTGCTATTACAGGGGGCGGCTACACCTTC
TRBD2	TRBJ2-3	TRBV7-2	-	CASSWGGGGGADTQYF	TGTGCCAGCAGCTGGGGCGGCGGGGGGGGCGCAGATACGCAGTATTTT
TRBD1	TRBJ1-5	TRBV30	-	CAWSDVGQSSNQPQHF	TGTGCCTGGAGTGATGTGGGACAGTCTAGCAATCAGCCCCAGCATTTT
-	TRBJ1-5	TRBV6-5	once	CASRWGGGSNQPQHF	TGTGCCAGCAGGTGGGGGGGAGGTAGCAATCAGCCCCAGCATTTT
TRBD1	TRBJ1-6	TRBV3-1/TRBV3-2	-	CASRQGRSPLHF	TGTGCCAGCCGACAGGGCCGTTCACCCCTCCACTTT
-	TRBJ2-2	TRBV12-3/TRBV12-4	-	CASSLWETGELFF	TGTGCCAGCAGTTTGTGGGAGACCGGGGAGCTGTTTTTT
-	TRBJ2-7	TRBV30	-	CAWTTGLAYEQYF	TGTGCCTGGACAACAGGTCTGGCTTACGAGCAGTACTTC
TRBD1	TRBJ2-5	TRBV5-1	-	CASSFQGAAETQYF	TGCGCCAGCAGCTTTCAGGGGGCAGCGGAGACCCAGTACTTC
TRBD1	TRBJ2-3	TRBV29-1	once	CSVDGQGSDTQYF	TGCAGCGTTGATGGACAGGGGTCCGATACGCAGTATTTT
-	TRBJ2-1	TRBV2	-	CASLLDSNEQFF	TGTGCCAGCCTTCTTGACTCAAATGAGCAGTTCTTC
TRBD1	TRBJ1-3	TRBV7-9	many	CASSSETGETGNTIYF	TGTGCCAGCAGCTCCGAAACAGGGGAAACTGGAAACACCATATATTTT
-	TRBJ1-5	TRBV21-1	few	CASRPTRGYSNQPQHF	TGTGCCAGCAGACCTACCAGGGGGTACAGCAATCAGCCCCAGCATTTT
-	TRBJ1-1	TRBV29-1	-	CSALRDNEAFF	TGCAGCGCCTTAAGAGATAATGAAGCTTTCTTT
TRBD2	TRBJ2-5	TRBV5-4	-	CASSQASGGAQETQYF	TGTGCCAGCAGCCAAGCTAGCGGGGGGGCCCAAGAGACCCAGTACTTC
-	TRBJ1-1	TRBV7-3	-	CASSLGGENTEAFF	TGTGCCAGCAGCTTAGGAGGGGAGAACACTGAAGCTTTCTTT
-	TRBJ1-2	TRBV18	-	CASSPRQSYGYTF	TGTGCCAGCTCACCTAGACAGTCCTATGGCTACACCTTC
-	TRBJ2-5	TRBV9	-	CASSLRGQETQYF	TGTGCCAGCAGCCTACGAGGGCAAGAGACCCAGTACTTC
-	TRBJ1-2	TRBV3-1/TRBV3-2	-	CASSQDRAPLYYGYTF	TGTGCCAGCAGCCAAGATCGCGCCCCTTTATACTATGGCTACACCTTC
-	TRBJ1-5	TRBV30	-	CAWSVPGRGVNQPQHF	TGTGCCTGGAGTGTACCGGGCAGGGGAGTGAATCAGCCCCAGCATTTT